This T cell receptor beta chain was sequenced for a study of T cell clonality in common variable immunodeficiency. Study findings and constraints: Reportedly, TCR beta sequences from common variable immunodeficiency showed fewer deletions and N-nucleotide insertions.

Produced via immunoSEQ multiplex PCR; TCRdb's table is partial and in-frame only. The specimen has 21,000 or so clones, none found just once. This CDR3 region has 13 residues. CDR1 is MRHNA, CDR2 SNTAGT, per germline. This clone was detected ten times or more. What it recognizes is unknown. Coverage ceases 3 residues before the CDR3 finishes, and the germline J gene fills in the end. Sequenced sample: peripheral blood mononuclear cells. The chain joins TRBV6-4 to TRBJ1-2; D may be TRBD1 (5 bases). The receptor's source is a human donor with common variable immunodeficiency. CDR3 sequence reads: CASSELSGYDYTF. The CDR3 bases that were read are TGTGCCAGCAGTGAACTCTCAGGGTACGAC.